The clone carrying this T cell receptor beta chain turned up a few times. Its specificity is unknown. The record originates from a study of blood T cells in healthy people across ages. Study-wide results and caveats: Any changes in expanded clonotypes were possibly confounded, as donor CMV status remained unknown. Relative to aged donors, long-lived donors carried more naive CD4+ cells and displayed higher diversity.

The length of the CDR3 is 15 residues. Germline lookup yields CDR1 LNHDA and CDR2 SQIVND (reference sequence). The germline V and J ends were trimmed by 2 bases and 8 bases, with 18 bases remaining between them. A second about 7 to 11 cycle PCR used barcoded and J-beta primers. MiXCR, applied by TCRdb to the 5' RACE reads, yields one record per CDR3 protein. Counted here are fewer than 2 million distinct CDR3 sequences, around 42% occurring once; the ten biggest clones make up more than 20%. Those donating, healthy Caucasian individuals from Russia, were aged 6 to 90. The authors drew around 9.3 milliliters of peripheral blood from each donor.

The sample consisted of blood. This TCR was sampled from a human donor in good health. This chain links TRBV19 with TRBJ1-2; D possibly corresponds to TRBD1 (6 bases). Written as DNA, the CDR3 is TGTGCCAGTAGTATACCTACTTGGGGGGCTGGCGGCTACACCTTC. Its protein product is CASSIPTWGAGGYTF.